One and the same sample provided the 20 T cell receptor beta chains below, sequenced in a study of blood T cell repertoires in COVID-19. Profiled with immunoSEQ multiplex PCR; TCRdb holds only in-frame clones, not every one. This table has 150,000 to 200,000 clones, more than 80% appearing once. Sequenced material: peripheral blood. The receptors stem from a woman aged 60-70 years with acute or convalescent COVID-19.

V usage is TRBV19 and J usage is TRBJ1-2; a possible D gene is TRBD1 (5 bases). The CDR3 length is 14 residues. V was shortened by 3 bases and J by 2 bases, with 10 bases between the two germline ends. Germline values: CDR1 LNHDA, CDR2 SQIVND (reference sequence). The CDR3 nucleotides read TGTGCCAGTAGTATCACGACAGTCAACTATGGCTACACCTTC. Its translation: CASSITTVNYGYTF. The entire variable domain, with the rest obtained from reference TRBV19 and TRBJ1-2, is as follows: DGGITQSPKYLFRKEGQNVTLSCEQNLNHDAMYWYRQDPGQGLRLIYYSQIVNDFQKGDIAEGYSVSREKKESFPLTVTSAQKNPTAFYLCASSITTVNYGYTFGSGTRLTVV.

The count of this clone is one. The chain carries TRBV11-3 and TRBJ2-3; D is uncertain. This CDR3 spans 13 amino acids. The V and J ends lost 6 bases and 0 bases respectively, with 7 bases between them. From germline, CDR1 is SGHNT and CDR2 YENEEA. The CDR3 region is CASRTDSTDTQYF. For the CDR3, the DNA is TGTGCCAGCAGAACAGACAGCACAGATACGCAGTATTTT.

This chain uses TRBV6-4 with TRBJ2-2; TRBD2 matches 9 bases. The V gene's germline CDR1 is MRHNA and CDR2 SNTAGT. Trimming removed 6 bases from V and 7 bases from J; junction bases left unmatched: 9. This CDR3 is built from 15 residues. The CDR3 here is CASRIASGTVGELFF. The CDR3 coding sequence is TGTGCCAGCAGGATCGCTAGCGGGACAGTCGGGGAGCTGTTTTTT.

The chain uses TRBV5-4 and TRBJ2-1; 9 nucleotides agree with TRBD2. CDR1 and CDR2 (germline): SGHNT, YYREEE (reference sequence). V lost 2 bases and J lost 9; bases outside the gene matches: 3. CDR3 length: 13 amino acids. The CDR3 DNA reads TGTGCCAGCAGCTTAAAGACTAGCGGTGAGCAGTTCTTC. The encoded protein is CASSLKTSGEQFF. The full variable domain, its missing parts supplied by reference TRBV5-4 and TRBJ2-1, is ETGVTQSPTHLIKTRGQQVTLRCSSQSGHNTVSWYQQALGQGPQFIFQYYREEENGRGNFPPRFSGLQFPNYSSELNVNALELDDSALYLCASSLKTSGEQFFGPGTRLTVL.

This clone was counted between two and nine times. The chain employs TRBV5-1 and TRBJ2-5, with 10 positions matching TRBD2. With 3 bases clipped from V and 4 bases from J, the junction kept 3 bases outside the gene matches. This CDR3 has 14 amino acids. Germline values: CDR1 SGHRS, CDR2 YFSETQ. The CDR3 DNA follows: TGCGCCAGCAGCTCTAGCGGGAGCTCAGAGACCCAGTACTTC. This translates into CASSSSGSSETQYF.

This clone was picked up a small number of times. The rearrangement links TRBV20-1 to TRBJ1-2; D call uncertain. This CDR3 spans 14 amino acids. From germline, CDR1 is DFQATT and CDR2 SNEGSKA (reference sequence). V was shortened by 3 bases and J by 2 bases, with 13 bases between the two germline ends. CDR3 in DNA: TGCAGTGCTAGTAATCTCCCACAGAACTATGGCTACACCTTC. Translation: CSASNLPQNYGYTF.

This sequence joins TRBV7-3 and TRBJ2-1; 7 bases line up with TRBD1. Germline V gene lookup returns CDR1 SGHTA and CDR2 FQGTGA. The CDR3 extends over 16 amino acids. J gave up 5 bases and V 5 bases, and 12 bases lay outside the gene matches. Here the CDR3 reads CASSLRQGVPDNEQFF. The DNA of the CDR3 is TGTGCCAGCAGCCTCCGGCAGGGGGTCCCTGACAATGAGCAGTTCTTC.

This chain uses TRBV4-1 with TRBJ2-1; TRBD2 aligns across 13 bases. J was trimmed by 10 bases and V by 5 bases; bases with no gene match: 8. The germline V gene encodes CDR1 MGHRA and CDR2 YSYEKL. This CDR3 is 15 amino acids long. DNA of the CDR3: TGCGCCAGCAGCTTCCTAGGACTAGCGGGAGAAGAGCAGTTCTTC. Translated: CASSFLGLAGEEQFF.

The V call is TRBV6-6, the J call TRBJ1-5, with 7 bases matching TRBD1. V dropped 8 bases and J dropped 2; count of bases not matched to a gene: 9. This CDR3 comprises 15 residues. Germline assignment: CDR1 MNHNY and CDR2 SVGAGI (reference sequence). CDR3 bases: TGTGCCAGCCGTCGATCTGGACAGGGCAATCAGCCCCAGCATTTT. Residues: CASRRSGQGNQPQHF.

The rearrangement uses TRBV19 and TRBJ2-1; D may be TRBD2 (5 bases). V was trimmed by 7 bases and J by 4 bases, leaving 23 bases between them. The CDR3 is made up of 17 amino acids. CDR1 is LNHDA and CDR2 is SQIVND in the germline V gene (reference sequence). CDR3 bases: TGTGCCAGTAAGTCCATAAAGGGAGCGGACCTTTACAATGAGCAGTTCTTC. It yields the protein CASKSIKGADLYNEQFF.

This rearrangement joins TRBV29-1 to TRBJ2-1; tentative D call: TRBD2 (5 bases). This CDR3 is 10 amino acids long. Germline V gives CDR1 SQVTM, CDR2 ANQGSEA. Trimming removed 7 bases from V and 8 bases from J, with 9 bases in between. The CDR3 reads CSGGRDEQFF. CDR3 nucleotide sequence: TGCAGCGGAGGGCGGGATGAGCAGTTCTTC.

The CDR3 loop reads CASSLGLAGGDTGELFF. The CDR3, as DNA: TGTGCCAGCTCACTCGGACTAGCGGGAGGGGACACCGGGGAGCTGTTTTTT. This chain links TRBV18 with TRBJ2-2, with 15 bases identical to TRBD2. The germline gives CDR1 KGHSH, CDR2 LQKENI. This CDR3 region has 17 residues. Unmatched junction bases numbered 3, after V lost 4 bases and J lost 3 bases. Combining the CDR3 with reference TRBV18 and TRBJ2-2 gives the whole variable domain NAGVMQNPRHLVRRRGQEARLRCSPMKGHSHVYWYRQLPEEGLKFMVYLQKENIIDESGMPKERFSAEFPKEGPSILRIQQVVRGDSAAYFCASSLGLAGGDTGELFFGEGSRLTVL.

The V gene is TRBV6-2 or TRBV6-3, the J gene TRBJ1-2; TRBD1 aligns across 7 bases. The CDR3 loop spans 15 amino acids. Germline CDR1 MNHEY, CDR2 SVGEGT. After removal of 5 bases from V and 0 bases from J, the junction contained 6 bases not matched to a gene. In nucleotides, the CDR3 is TGTGCCAGCAGTATAAGGACAGGCCCTAACTATGGCTACACCTTC. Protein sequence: CASSIRTGPNYGYTF.

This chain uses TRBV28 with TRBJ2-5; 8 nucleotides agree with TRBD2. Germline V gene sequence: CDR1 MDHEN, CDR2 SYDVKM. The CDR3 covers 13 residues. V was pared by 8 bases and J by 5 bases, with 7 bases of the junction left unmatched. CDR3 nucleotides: TGTGCCAGCGTCGGGGGGGCGCGGGAGACCCAGTACTTC. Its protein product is CASVGGARETQYF.

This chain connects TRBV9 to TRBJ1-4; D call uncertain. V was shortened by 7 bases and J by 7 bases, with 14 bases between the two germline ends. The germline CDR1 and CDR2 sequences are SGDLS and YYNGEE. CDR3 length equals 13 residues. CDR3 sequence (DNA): TGTGCCAGCTCCCCCGGGGAGGCTGAAAAACTGTTTTTT. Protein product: CASSPGEAEKLFF.

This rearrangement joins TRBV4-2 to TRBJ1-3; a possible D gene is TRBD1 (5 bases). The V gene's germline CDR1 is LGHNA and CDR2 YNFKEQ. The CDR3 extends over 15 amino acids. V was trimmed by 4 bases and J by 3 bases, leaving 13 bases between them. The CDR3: CASSRGGGDGNTIYF. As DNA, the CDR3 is TGTGCCAGCAGCCGGGGGGGAGGGGATGGAAACACCATATATTTT.

CDR3 nucleotide sequence: TGTGCCAGTAGTACCCGACTAGCGGGAGTGGGGACCCAGTACTTC. Translated, it gives CASSTRLAGVGTQYF. The V gene is TRBV19, the J gene TRBJ2-5, with 12 nucleotides matching TRBD2. With 4 bases clipped from V and 7 bases from J, the junction kept 7 bases outside the gene matches. The germline V gene has CDR1 LNHDA and CDR2 SQIVND (reference sequence). CDR3 size: 15 residues. Based on the CDR3 plus reference TRBV19 and TRBJ2-5, the full variable domain is DGGITQSPKYLFRKEGQNVTLSCEQNLNHDAMYWYRQDPGQGLRLIYYSQIVNDFQKGDIAEGYSVSREKKESFPLTVTSAQKNPTAFYLCASSTRLAGVGTQYFGPGTRLLVL.

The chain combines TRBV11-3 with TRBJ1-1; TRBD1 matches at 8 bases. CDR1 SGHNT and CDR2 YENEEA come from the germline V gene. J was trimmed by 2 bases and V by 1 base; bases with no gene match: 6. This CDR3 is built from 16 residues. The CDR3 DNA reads TGTGCCAGCAGCTTAGGGACAGGGTATGCTAACACTGAAGCTTTCTTT. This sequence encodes CASSLGTGYANTEAFF.

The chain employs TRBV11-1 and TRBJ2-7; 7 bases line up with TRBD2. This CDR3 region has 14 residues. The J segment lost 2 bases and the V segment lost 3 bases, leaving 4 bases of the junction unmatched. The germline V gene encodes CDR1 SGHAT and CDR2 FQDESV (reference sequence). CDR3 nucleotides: TGTGCCAGCAGCTTCACCAGCGGGACCTACGAGCAGTACTTC. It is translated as CASSFTSGTYEQYF.

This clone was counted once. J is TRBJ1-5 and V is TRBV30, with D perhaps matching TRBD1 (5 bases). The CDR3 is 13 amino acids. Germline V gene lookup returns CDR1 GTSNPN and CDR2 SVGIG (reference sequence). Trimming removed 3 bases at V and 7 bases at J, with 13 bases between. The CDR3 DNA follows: TGTGCCTGGAGCGGGCAGGGAGGGCAGCCCCAGCATTTT. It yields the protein CAWSGQGGQPQHF.